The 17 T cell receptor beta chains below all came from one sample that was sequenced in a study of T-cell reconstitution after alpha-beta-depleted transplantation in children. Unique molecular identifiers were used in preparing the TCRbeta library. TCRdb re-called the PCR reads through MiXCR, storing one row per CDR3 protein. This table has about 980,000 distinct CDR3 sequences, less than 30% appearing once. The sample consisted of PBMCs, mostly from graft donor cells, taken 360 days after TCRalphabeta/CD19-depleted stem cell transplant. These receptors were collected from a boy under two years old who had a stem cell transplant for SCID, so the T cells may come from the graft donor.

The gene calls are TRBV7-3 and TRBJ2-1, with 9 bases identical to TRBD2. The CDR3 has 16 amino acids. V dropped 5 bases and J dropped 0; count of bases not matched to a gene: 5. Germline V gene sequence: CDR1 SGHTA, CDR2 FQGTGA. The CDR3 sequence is CASSRTRGGSYNEQFF. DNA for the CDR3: TGTGCCAGCAGCAGGACGCGGGGGGGCTCCTACAATGAGCAGTTCTTC.

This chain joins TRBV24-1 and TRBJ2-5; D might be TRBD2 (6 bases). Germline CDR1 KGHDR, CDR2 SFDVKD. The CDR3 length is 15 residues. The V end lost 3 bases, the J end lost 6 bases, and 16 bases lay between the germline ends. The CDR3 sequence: CATSDPREGRQTQYF. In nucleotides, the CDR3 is TGTGCCACCAGTGATCCACGGGAAGGGAGGCAGACCCAGTACTTC.

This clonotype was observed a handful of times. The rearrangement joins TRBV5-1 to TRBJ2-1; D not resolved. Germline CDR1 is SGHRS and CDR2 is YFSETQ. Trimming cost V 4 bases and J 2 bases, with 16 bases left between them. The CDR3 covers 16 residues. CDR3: CASSPSSVEPYNEQFF. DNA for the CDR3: TGCGCCAGCAGCCCCTCCAGCGTGGAACCCTACAATGAGCAGTTCTTC. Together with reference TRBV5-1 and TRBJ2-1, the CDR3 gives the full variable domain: KAGVTQTPRYLIKTRGQQVTLSCSPISGHRSVSWYQQTPGQGLQFLFEYFSETQRNKGNFPGRFSGRQFSNSRSEMNVSTLELGDSALYLCASSPSSVEPYNEQFFGPGTRLTVL.

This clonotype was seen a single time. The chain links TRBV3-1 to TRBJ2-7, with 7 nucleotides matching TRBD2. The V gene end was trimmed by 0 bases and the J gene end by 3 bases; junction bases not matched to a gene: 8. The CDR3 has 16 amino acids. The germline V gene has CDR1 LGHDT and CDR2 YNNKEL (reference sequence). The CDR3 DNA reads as TGTGCCAGCAGCCAAGATGGGCGGGGGAAGCACTACGAGCAGTACTTC. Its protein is CASSQDGRGKHYEQYF.

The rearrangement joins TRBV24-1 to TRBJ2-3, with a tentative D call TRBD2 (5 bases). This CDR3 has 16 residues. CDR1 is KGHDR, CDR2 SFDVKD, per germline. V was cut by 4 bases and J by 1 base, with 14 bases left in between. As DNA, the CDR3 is TGTGCCACCAGTGACTTAGTCGTCGGGGGCACAGATACGCAGTATTTT. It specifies CATSDLVVGGTDTQYF.

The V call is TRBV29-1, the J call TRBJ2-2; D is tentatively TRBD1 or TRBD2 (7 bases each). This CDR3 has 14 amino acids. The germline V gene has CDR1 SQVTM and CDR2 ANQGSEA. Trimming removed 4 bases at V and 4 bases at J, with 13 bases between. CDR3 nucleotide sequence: TGCAGCGTTGGACAGGGAGGGACCACCGGGGAGCTGTTTTTT. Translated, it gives CSVGQGGTTGELFF.

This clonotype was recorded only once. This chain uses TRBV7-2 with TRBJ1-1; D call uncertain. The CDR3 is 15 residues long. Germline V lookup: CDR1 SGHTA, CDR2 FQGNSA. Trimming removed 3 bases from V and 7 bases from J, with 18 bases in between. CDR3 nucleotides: TGTGCCAGCAGCTTTGACCCCGGGAGGGCTTATGAAGCTTTCTTT. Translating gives CASSFDPGRAYEAFF.

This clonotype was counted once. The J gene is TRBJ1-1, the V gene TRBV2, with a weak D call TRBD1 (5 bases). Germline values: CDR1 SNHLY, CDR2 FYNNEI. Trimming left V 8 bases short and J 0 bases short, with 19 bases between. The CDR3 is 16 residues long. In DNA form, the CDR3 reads TGTGCCAGCTCGCATGGAGGCAAGGGGATGAACACTGAAGCTTTCTTT. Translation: CASSHGGKGMNTEAFF.

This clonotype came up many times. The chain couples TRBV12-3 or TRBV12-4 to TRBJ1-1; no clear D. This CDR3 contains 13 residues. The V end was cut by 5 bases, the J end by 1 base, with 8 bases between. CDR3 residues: CASSPYRNTEAFF. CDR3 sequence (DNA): TGTGCCAGCAGTCCTTATAGGAACACTGAAGCTTTCTTT.

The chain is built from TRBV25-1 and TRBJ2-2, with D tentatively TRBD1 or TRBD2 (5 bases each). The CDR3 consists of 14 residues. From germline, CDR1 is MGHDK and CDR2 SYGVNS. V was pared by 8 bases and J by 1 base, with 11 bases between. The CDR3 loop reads CASQGPKNTGELFF. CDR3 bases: TGTGCCAGCCAGGGACCGAAGAACACCGGGGAGCTGTTTTTT.

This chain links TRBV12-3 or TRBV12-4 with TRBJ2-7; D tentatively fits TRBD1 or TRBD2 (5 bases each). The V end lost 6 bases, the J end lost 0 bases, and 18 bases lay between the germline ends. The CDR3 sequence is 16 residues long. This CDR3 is CASRAAGTSSSYEQYF. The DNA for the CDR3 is TGTGCCAGCAGGGCCGCCGGGACGTCGAGCTCCTACGAGCAGTACTTC.

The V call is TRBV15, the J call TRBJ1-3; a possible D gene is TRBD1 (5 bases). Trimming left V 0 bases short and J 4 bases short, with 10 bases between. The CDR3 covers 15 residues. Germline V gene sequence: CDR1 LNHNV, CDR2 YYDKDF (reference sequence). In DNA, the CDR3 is TGTGCCACCAGCAGAGAGTCAGGGAGGGGAAACACCATATATTTT. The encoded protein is CATSRESGRGNTIYF.

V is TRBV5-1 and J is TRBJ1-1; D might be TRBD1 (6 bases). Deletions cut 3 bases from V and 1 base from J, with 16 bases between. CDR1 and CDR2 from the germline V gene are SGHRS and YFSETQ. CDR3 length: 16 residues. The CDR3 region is CASSSQTQGSNTEAFF. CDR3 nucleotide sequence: TGCGCCAGCAGCTCGCAGACACAGGGATCGAACACTGAAGCTTTCTTT.

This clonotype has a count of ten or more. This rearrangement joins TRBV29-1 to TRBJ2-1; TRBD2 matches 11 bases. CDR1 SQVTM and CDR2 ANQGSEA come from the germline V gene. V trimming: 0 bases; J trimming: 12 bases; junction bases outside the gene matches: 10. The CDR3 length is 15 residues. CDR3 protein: CSVEDLASGGNAQFF. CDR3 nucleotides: TGCAGCGTTGAAGATCTGGCTAGCGGGGGGAACGCGCAGTTCTTC.

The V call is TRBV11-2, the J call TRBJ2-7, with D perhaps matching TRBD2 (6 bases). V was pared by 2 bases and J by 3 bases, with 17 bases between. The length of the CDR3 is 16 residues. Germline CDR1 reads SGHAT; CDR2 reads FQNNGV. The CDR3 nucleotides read TGTGCCAGCAGCTTATGGAGGGGCCTCCGAATCTACGAGCAGTACTTC. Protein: CASSLWRGLRIYEQYF.

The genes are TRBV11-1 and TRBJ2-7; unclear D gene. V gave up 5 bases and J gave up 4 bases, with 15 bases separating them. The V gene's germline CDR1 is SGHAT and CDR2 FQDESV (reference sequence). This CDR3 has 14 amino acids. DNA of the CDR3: TGTGCCAGCAGCCCCGCCCAGACGGTTTACGAGCAGTACTTC. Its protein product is CASSPAQTVYEQYF.

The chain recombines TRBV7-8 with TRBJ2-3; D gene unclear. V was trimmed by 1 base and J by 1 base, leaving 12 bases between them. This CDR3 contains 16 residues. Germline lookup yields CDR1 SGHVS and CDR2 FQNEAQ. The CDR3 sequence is CASSLVAQSGTDTQYF. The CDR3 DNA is TGTGCCAGCAGCTTAGTGGCTCAATCGGGCACAGATACGCAGTATTTT. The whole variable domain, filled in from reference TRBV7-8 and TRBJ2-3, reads GAGVSQSPRYKVAKRGQDVALRCDPISGHVSLFWYQQALGQGPEFLTYFQNEAQLDKSGLPSDRFFAERPEGSVSTLKIQRTQQEDSAVYLCASSLVAQSGTDTQYFGPGTRLTVL.